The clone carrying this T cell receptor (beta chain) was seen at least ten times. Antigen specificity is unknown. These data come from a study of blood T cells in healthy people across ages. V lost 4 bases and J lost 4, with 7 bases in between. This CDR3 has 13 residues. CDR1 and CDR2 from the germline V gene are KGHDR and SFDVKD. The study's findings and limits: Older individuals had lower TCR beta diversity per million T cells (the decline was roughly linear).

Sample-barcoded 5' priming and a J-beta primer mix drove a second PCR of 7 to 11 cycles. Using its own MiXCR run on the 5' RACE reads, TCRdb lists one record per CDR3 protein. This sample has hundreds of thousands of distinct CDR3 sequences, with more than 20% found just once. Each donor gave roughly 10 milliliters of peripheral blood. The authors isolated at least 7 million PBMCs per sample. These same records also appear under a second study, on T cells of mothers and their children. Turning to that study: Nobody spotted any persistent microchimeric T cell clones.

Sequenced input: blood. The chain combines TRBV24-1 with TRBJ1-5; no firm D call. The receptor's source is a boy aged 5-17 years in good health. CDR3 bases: TGTGCCACCAGTGACCGGCTGAATCAGCCCCAGCATTTT. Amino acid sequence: CATSDRLNQPQHF.